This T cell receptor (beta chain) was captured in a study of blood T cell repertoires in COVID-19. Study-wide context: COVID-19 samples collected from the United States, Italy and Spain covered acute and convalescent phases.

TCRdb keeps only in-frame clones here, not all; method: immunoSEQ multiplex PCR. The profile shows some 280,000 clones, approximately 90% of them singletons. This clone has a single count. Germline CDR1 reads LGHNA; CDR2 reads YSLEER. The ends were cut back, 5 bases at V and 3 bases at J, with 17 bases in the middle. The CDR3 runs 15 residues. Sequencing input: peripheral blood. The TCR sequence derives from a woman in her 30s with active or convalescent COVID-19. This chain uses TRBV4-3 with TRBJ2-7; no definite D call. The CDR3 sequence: CASSNGPRSDYEQYF. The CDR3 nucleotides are TGCGCCAGCAGCAATGGGCCAAGGTCGGACTACGAGCAGTACTTC.